In this sample, the clone carrying this TCR beta chain turned up a few times. As yet, its antigen is unknown. It was with a sample-barcoded 5' primer and a J-beta primer mix that a second PCR of about 6 to 12 cycles was run. Each CDR3 protein gets one entry after TCRdb re-called the 5' RACE reads with MiXCR. The sample consists of 1,800,000 or so distinct CDR3 sequences, about 39% of them appearing once. The V gene lost 7 bases and the J gene lost 3 bases, with 17 bases spanning the gap. The CDR3 is made up of 15 amino acids. Per germline, CDR1 WSHSY and CDR2 SAAADI. These data are taken from a study of blood T cells in healthy people across ages. The study, taken as a whole, reports: Across the age range, TCR beta diversity per million T cells fell in a roughly linear way.

Specimen: blood. The source is a human donor in good health. V usage is TRBV10-2 and J usage is TRBJ2-3; D tentatively fits TRBD1 or TRBD2 (5 bases each). The CDR3 sequence: CASTPGGGWTDTQYF. The CDR3 DNA is TGCGCCAGCACCCCAGGTGGGGGTTGGACAGATACGCAGTATTTT.